These 5 T cell receptor beta chains originate from one sample sequenced in a study of beta chain features in type 1 diabetes (dated by TCRdb to 2016 to 2019). Library construction relied on the immunoSEQ multiplex PCR assay. All of the isolated RNA was reverse transcribed with the High Capacity cDNA Reverse Transcription Kit, so expressed TCRB transcripts were sequenced. Entries here come from immuneACCESS through TCRdb and include only in-frame sequences with V and J called. Some clones fail to appear in such tables; in the studies checked, an unresolved V gene covers under half of the shortfall, and the cause of the remainder is unknown. The sample has about 150,000 clones on record, 8.5% to 14% of them singletons. Roughly 2% of the sample lies in the top ten. The sample consisted of central memory CD4+ T cells from blood. The receptor set was obtained from a man aged 18 to 29 in good health.

This chain uses TRBV7-9 with TRBJ1-2, with D uncertain. This CDR3 has 12 amino acids. V lost 3 bases and J lost 7, with 9 bases in between. CDR1 and CDR2 (germline): SEHNR, FQNEAQ (reference sequence). The CDR3 region is CASSFSRSGYTF. The CDR3 DNA reads as TGTGCCAGCAGCTTTAGTAGGAGTGGCTACACCTTC.

This clone appeared a few times. The genes are TRBV4-2 and TRBJ2-3, with 7 bases matching TRBD2. Germline lookup yields CDR1 LGHNA and CDR2 YNFKEQ. The CDR3 is 17 residues long. Germline trimming cut 0 bases from V and 3 bases from J; bases unmatched to any gene: 9. CDR3 protein: CASSQEGRVTGTDTQYF. CDR3 nucleotide sequence: TGTGCCAGCAGCCAAGAGGGGAGGGTTACTGGAACAGATACGCAGTATTTT.

There are a few counts of this clone. The V call is TRBV7-2, the J call TRBJ1-2; D is unclear. The germline V gene encodes CDR1 SGHTA and CDR2 FQGNSA. CDR3 length: 14 amino acids. Trimming took 1 base from V and 5 from J, leaving 11 bases between them. This chain's CDR3 is CASSLEMRPYGYTF. In DNA form, the CDR3 reads TGTGCCAGCAGCTTAGAAATGAGGCCTTATGGCTACACCTTC.

The chain has TRBV30 and TRBJ1-3; 8 bases align to TRBD1. CDR1 is GTSNPN and CDR2 is SVGIG in the germline V gene (reference sequence). There are 14 residues in the CDR3. The V and J ends lost 2 bases and 4 bases, in that order; junction bases with no gene match: 4. As DNA, the CDR3 is TGTGCCTGGAGTCAAGACAGGGGAGGAAACACCATATATTTT. Its translation: CAWSQDRGGNTIYF. The entire variable domain, with the rest obtained from reference TRBV30 and TRBJ1-3, is as follows: SQTIHQWPATLVQPVGSPLSLECTVEGTSNPNLYWYRQAAGRGLQLLFYSVGIGQISSEVPQNLSASRPQDRQFILSSKKLLLSDSGFYLCAWSQDRGGNTIYFGEGSWLTVV.

The chain joins TRBV7-8 to TRBJ2-7; the match to TRBD2 covers 11 bases. The germline gives CDR1 SGHVS, CDR2 FQNEAQ. The CDR3 consists of 14 residues. Losses at the gene ends were 6 bases for V and 6 bases for J; bases not matched to a gene: 7. This CDR3 is CASSNSGRAFEQYF. CDR3 nucleotide sequence: TGTGCCAGCAGTAATAGCGGGAGGGCTTTCGAGCAGTACTTC.